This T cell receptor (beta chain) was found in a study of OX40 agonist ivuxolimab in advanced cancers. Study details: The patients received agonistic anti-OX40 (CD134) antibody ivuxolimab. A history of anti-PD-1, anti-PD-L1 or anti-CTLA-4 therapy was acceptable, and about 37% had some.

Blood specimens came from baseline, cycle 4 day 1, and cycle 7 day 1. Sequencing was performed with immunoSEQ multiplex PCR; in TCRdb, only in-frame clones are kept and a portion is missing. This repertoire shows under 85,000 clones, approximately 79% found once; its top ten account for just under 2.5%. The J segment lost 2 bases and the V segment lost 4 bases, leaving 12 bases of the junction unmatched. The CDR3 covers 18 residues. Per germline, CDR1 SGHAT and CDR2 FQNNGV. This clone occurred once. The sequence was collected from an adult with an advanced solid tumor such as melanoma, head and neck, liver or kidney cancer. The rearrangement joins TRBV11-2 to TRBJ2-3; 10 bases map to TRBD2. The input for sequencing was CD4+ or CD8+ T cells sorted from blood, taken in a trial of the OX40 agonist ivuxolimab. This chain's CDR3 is CASSSSPLAGRPTDTQYF. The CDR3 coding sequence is TGTGCCAGCAGCTCCTCCCCACTAGCGGGACGACCCACAGATACGCAGTATTTT. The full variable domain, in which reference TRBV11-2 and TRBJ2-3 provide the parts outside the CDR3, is EAGVAQSPRYKIIEKRQSVAFWCNPISGHATLYWYQQILGQGPKLLIQFQNNGVVDDSQLPKDRFSAERLKGVDSTLKIQPAKLEDSAVYLCASSSSPLAGRPTDTQYFGPGTRLTVL.